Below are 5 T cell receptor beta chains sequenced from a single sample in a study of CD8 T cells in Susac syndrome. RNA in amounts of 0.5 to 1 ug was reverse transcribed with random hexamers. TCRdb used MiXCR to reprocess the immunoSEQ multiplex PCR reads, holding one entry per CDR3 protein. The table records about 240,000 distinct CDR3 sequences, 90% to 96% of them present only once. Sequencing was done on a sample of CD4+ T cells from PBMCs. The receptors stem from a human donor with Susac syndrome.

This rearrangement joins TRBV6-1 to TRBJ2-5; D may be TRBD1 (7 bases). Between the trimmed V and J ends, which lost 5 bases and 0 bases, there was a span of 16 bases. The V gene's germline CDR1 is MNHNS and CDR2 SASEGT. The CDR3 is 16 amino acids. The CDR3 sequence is CASSRGDSSYQETQYF. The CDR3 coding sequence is TGTGCCAGCAGTCGCGGGGACAGCTCGTACCAAGAGACCCAGTACTTC.

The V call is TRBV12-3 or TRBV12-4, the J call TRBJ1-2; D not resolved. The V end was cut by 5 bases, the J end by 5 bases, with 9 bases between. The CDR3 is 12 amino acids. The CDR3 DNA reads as TGTGCCAGCAGTACAACGCGTTATGGCTACACCTTC. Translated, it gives CASSTTRYGYTF.

The CDR3 region has the DNA TGTGCCAGTAGTAAGGTTGACAGGGGAACCAACAATGAGCAGTTCTTC. The encoded protein is CASSKVDRGTNNEQFF. J is TRBJ2-1 and V is TRBV19; TRBD1 matches at 8 bases. Germline values: CDR1 LNHDA, CDR2 SQIVND (reference sequence). CDR3 size: 16 residues. V was pared by 4 bases and J by 5 bases, with 10 bases of the junction left unmatched.

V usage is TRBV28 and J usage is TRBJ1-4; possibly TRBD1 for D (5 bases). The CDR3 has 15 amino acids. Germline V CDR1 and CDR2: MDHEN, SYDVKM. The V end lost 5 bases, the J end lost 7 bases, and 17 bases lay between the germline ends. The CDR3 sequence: CASSPAQGTGEKLFF. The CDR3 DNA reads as TGTGCCAGCAGTCCCGCCCAGGGTACCGGTGAAAAACTGTTTTTT.

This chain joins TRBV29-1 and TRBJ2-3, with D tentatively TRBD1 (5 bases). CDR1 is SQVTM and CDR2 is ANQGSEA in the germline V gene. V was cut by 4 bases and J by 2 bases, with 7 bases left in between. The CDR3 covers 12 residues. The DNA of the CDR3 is TGCAGCGTTGGCAGGGTCACAGATACGCAGTATTTT. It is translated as CSVGRVTDTQYF.